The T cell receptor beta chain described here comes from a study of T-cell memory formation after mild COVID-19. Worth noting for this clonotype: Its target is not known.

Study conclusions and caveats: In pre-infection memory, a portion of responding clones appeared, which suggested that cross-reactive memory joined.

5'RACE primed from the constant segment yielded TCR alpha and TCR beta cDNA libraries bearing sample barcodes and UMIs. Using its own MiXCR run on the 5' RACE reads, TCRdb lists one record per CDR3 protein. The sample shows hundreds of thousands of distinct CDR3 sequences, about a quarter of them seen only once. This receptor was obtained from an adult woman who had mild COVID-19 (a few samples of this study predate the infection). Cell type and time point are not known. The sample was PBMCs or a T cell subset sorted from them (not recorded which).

The CDR3 spells CASSLEWLGLNTEAFF. The CDR3 region has the DNA TGTGCCAGCAGCTTAGAGTGGCTGGGACTGAACACTGAAGCTTTCTTT. This sequence joins TRBV7-2 and TRBJ1-1; D perhaps matches TRBD1 (5 bases). The germline V gene has CDR1 SGHTA and CDR2 FQGNSA. Trimming removed 1 base at V and 0 bases at J, with 12 bases between. There are 16 residues in the CDR3.